This T cell receptor (beta chain) was found in a study of shared T cell receptors in the human thymus. The protocol was immunoSEQ multiplex PCR, while the TCRdb copy is restricted to in-frame clones and leaves out a portion. Found here are approximately 400,000 clones, 95% of them singletons; the top ten hold about 0.02%. CDR3 length: 16 residues. V shed 6 bases and J shed 4 bases, with 21 bases lying between them. Per the germline V gene, CDR1 is MDHEN and CDR2 is SYDVKM. The chain recombines TRBV28 with TRBJ1-1, with a weak D call TRBD1 (6 bases). The sample consisted of thymocytes. The sequence was obtained from a human donor. The CDR3 nucleotides are TGTGCCAGCAGCGATAAGGGGGAGCCTTGGGGCACTGAAGCTTTCTTT. Translated, it gives CASSDKGEPWGTEAFF.